The 27 T cell receptor beta chains reported below all come from one sample, sequenced in a study of blood T cell repertoires in COVID-19. The protocol was immunoSEQ multiplex PCR, while the TCRdb copy is restricted to in-frame clones and leaves out a portion. This repertoire shows 250,000 or so clones, about nine tenths found once; its top ten account for approximately 1.6%. The sample taken for sequencing was peripheral blood. These receptor sequences come from a woman aged 40 to 50 who had recovered from COVID-19.

This chain connects TRBV6-5 to TRBJ1-5; perhaps TRBD1 as D (5 bases). The germline V and J ends were trimmed by 6 bases and 1 base, with 7 bases remaining between them. CDR3 size: 13 residues. The V gene's germline CDR1 is MNHEY and CDR2 SVGAGI. The CDR3 reads CASSGGSNQPQHF. Here the CDR3 DNA reads TGTGCCAGCAGCGGGGGAAGCAATCAGCCCCAGCATTTT.

The rearrangement joins TRBV19 to TRBJ1-5; 7 bases line up with TRBD1. Germline CDR1 is LNHDA and CDR2 is SQIVND (reference sequence). This CDR3 has 15 residues. Losses at the gene ends were 9 bases for V and 5 bases for J; bases not matched to a gene: 13. The CDR3 DNA is TGTGCCAGCACCCCCCCCGGGACAGAGGATCAGCCCCAGCATTTT. It encodes CASTPPGTEDQPQHF.

The rearrangement uses TRBV13 and TRBJ1-1; D may be TRBD1 (5 bases). Per the germline V gene, CDR1 is PRHDT and CDR2 is FYEKMQ (reference sequence). CDR3 length: 13 amino acids. V shed 11 bases and J shed 7 bases, with 20 bases lying between them. CDR3 amino acids: CASLTRVSGEAFF. CDR3 coding DNA: TGTGCCTCCTTGACCAGGGTTTCCGGTGAAGCTTTCTTT. Full variable domain (rest looked up from reference TRBV13 and TRBJ1-1): AAGVIQSPRHLIKEKRETATLKCYPIPRHDTVYWYQQGPGQDPQFLISFYEKMQSDKGSIPDRFSAQQFSDYHSELNMSSLELGDSALYFCASLTRVSGEAFFGQGTRLTVV.

The CDR3 nucleotides are TGTGCCAGCTCACCTTACAGGGAGAGGGGCGAGCAGTACTTC. Protein sequence: CASSPYRERGEQYF. The chain couples TRBV18 to TRBJ2-7, with D tentatively TRBD1 (6 bases). The CDR3 totals 14 residues. Germline V gene data show CDR1 as KGHSH and CDR2 as LQKENI. The V gene lost 3 bases and the J gene lost 6 bases, with 15 bases spanning the gap.

This clone came up a few times. The chain uses TRBV2 and TRBJ2-2; D call uncertain. This CDR3 has 16 residues. V lost 6 bases and J 0 bases, leaving 14 bases between the germline ends. Germline V gene data show CDR1 as SNHLY and CDR2 as FYNNEI. The CDR3 DNA sequence: TGTGCCAGCAGCCTTGGGTTCGCGGCGAACACCGGGGAGCTGTTTTTT. Translating gives CASSLGFAANTGELFF.

This chain joins TRBV9 and TRBJ2-1; the D is unclear. V gave up 3 bases and J gave up 2 bases, with 9 bases separating them. The CDR3 loop spans 14 amino acids. Per the germline V gene, CDR1 is SGDLS and CDR2 is YYNGEE. The CDR3 DNA follows: TGTGCCAGCAGCGCCCGGTCCACCTACAATGAGCAGTTCTTC. It specifies CASSARSTYNEQFF.

This clone was detected a few times. This rearrangement joins TRBV5-4 to TRBJ1-1; no clear D gene. This CDR3 has 15 residues. CDR1 and CDR2 from the germline V gene are SGHNT and YYREEE (reference sequence). With 2 bases removed from V and 3 bases from J, the gap between germline ends came to 14 bases. The CDR3 loop is CASSFYDRVYTEAFF. The CDR3 region has the DNA TGTGCCAGCAGCTTCTACGATCGGGTGTACACTGAAGCTTTCTTT.

The chain couples TRBV30 to TRBJ1-5; the D gene is possibly TRBD1 (6 bases). The germline gives CDR1 GTSNPN, CDR2 SVGIG (reference sequence). This CDR3 is 17 amino acids long. Trimming pared 3 bases from V and 0 bases from J, leaving 18 bases between. The CDR3 nucleotides read TGTGCCTGGAGCGAGTTCAGGGGTGGGGATAGCAATCAGCCCCAGCATTTT. As protein: CAWSEFRGGDSNQPQHF.

The J gene is TRBJ2-1, the V gene TRBV6-2 or TRBV6-3; D not resolved. V dropped 0 bases and J dropped 3 bases, with 6 bases sitting between them. CDR3 length: 14 amino acids. Germline V CDR1 and CDR2: MNHEY, SVGEGT. In DNA form, the CDR3 reads TGTGCCAGCAGTTACTCGTTGTACTACAATGAGCAGTTCTTC. It translates to CASSYSLYYNEQFF.

The genes are TRBV10-2 and TRBJ2-2, with D possibly being TRBD2 (6 bases). The CDR3 sequence is 16 residues long. CDR1 and CDR2 from the germline V gene are WSHSY and SAAADI. V lost 4 bases and J lost 0, with 12 bases in between. The CDR3 spells CASSVKEGANTGELFF. The CDR3 DNA reads TGCGCCAGCAGTGTCAAGGAGGGAGCGAACACCGGGGAGCTGTTTTTT.

This clone has a single count. The rearrangement joins TRBV9 to TRBJ1-1; TRBD1 aligns across 8 bases. The length of the CDR3 is 16 residues. Unmatched junction bases numbered 10, after V lost 2 bases and J lost 4 bases. CDR1 is SGDLS and CDR2 is YYNGEE in the germline V gene. CDR3 amino acids: CASSVSGGSGFTEAFF. For the CDR3, the DNA is TGTGCCAGCAGCGTGTCAGGGGGCTCGGGGTTCACTGAAGCTTTCTTT.

The rearrangement uses TRBV7-9 and TRBJ1-1; 7 bases agree with TRBD1. V lost 2 bases and J lost 0; bases outside the gene matches: 3. CDR3 size: 15 residues. Germline V gene data show CDR1 as SEHNR and CDR2 as FQNEAQ (reference sequence). The CDR3, as DNA: TGTGCCAGCAGCTTATGGCAGGGGGTGAACACTGAAGCTTTCTTT. Its translation: CASSLWQGVNTEAFF.

This chain joins TRBV18 and TRBJ2-1, with 7 bases that match TRBD2. V lost 4 bases and J lost 0; bases outside the gene matches: 3. Germline CDR1 is KGHSH and CDR2 is LQKENI. This CDR3 spans 15 amino acids. The CDR3 region is CASSLGGSSYNEQFF. The CDR3 DNA follows: TGTGCCAGCTCACTGGGGGGGAGCTCCTACAATGAGCAGTTCTTC.

This clone was seen more than once but under ten times. The chain is built from TRBV19 and TRBJ1-1; possibly TRBD1 for D (5 bases). The CDR3 covers 14 residues. Germline V lookup: CDR1 LNHDA, CDR2 SQIVND (reference sequence). The germline V and J ends were trimmed by 5 bases and 1 base, with 11 bases remaining between them. The CDR3 loop is CASSRGARNTEAFF. CDR3 sequence (DNA): TGTGCCAGTAGTCGTGGGGCGAGGAACACTGAAGCTTTCTTT.

The chain has TRBV5-6 and TRBJ1-4, with D tentatively TRBD1 (5 bases). Between the trimmed V and J ends, which lost 4 bases and 5 bases, there was a span of 12 bases. Germline CDR1 SGHDT, CDR2 YYEEEE. The CDR3 length is 14 residues. CDR3 bases: TGTGCCAGCAGCGCGGGACGGAACAATGAAAAACTGTTTTTT. It codes for CASSAGRNNEKLFF.

The V gene is TRBV13, the J gene TRBJ1-6, with D maybe TRBD1 (5 bases). The ends were cut back, 1 base at V and 8 bases at J, with 12 bases in the middle. This CDR3 has 15 amino acids. CDR1 and CDR2 from the germline V gene are PRHDT and FYEKMQ (reference sequence). The CDR3 loop reads CASSLVGTSYSPLHF. Written as DNA, the CDR3 is TGTGCCAGCAGCTTAGTCGGGACTTCCTATTCACCCCTCCACTTT.

The chain links TRBV2 to TRBJ2-7; D is undetermined. Germline V gives CDR1 SNHLY, CDR2 FYNNEI. The CDR3 has 11 amino acids. Trimming cost V 4 bases and J 4 bases, with 5 bases left between them. Here the CDR3 DNA reads TGTGCCAGCAGTGGTCATTACGAGCAGTACTTC. Residues: CASSGHYEQYF.

The chain uses TRBV5-6 and TRBJ1-1, with D possibly being TRBD1 (6 bases). The V gene's germline CDR1 is SGHDT and CDR2 YYEEEE. There are 14 residues in the CDR3. V dropped 2 bases and J dropped 0 bases, with 8 bases sitting between them. This chain's CDR3 is CASSFGTLNTEAFF. The CDR3 DNA reads as TGTGCCAGCAGCTTCGGGACATTGAACACTGAAGCTTTCTTT.

DNA for the CDR3: TGCAGTGCTAGTGAACTTTTATGGGGCTACACCTTC. This gives the protein CSASELLWGYTF. The rearrangement links TRBV20-1 to TRBJ1-2; no clear D. The CDR3 totals 12 residues. Germline V gene lookup returns CDR1 DFQATT and CDR2 SNEGSKA (reference sequence). Deletions cut 3 bases from V and 8 bases from J, with 13 bases between.

The chain uses TRBV4-3 and TRBJ2-3, with D possibly matching TRBD1 (6 bases). CDR3 length: 18 amino acids. Germline V CDR1 and CDR2: LGHNA, YSLEER. The V and J ends lost 0 bases and 1 base respectively, with 17 bases between them. The DNA for the CDR3 is TGCGCCAGCAGCCAAGATTCTGCGGACAGTGCTGGCACAGATACGCAGTATTTT. Its protein product is CASSQDSADSAGTDTQYF.

The chain links TRBV11-1 to TRBJ1-5, with TRBD1 matching over 7 bases. The CDR3 runs 13 residues. Germline CDR1 SGHAT, CDR2 FQDESV (reference sequence). The junction had 3 bases not matched to a gene; V was cut back by 5 bases and J by 5 bases. CDR3 nucleotides: TGTGCCAGCAGCCGGGACAGAGATCAGCCCCAGCATTTT. Translation gives CASSRDRDQPQHF.

V gene TRBV27 combines with J gene TRBJ1-4, with D maybe TRBD1 (5 bases). CDR1 MNHEY and CDR2 SMNVEV come from the germline V gene (reference sequence). The CDR3 totals 14 residues. With 4 bases removed from V and 4 bases from J, the gap between germline ends came to 10 bases. The CDR3 loop is CASSSGLINEKLFF. CDR3 DNA: TGTGCCAGCAGTTCGGGACTGATTAATGAAAAACTGTTTTTT. Variable domain in full (rest from reference TRBV27 and TRBJ1-4): EAQVTQNPRYLITVTGKKLTVTCSQNMNHEYMSWYRQDPGLGLRQIYYSMNVEVTDKGDVPEGYKVSRKEKRNFPLILESPSPNQTSLYFCASSSGLINEKLFFGSGTQLSVL.

The chain recombines TRBV7-3 with TRBJ2-2, with D hard to call. Germline V gives CDR1 SGHTA, CDR2 FQGTGA. V lost 0 bases and J lost 6, with 11 bases in between. The CDR3 spans 15 residues. CDR3 sequence: CASSLTDSRSGELFF. The CDR3 coding sequence is TGTGCCAGCAGCTTAACTGACTCCCGATCCGGGGAGCTGTTTTTT. The full variable domain, with the rest looked up from reference TRBV7-3 and TRBJ2-2, is GAGVSQTPSNKVTEKGKYVELRCDPISGHTALYWYRQSLGQGPEFLIYFQGTGAADDSGLPNDRFFAVRPEGSVSTLKIQRTERGDSAVYLCASSLTDSRSGELFFGEGSRLTVL.

The V and J genes are TRBV5-1 and TRBJ2-5; possibly TRBD2 for D (6 bases). CDR3 length: 13 residues. Germline V CDR1 and CDR2: SGHRS, YFSETQ. V was shortened by 0 bases and J by 3 bases, with 6 bases between the two germline ends. The CDR3: CASSLGGEETQYF. The CDR3 nucleotides read TGCGCCAGCAGCTTGGGCGGGGAAGAGACCCAGTACTTC.

The J gene is TRBJ1-3, the V gene TRBV3-1 (or the pseudogene TRBV3-2), with D tentatively TRBD1 (5 bases). Per the germline V gene, CDR1 is LGHDT and CDR2 is YNNKEL (reference sequence). The CDR3 covers 17 residues. V lost 1 base to trimming and J lost 1 base, with 14 bases between them. The CDR3 nucleotides are TGTGCCAGCAGCCAAGTATGGATCGGGACTTCTGGAAACACCATATATTTT. Translation gives CASSQVWIGTSGNTIYF.

The chain combines TRBV6-1 with TRBJ2-3; TRBD1 aligns across 9 bases. Germline CDR1 MNHNS, CDR2 SASEGT. J gave up 2 bases and V 3 bases, and 9 bases lay outside the gene matches. The length of the CDR3 is 17 residues. CDR3 sequence (DNA): TGTGCCAGCAGTGACCGGGACAGGGAATTAGTCACAGATACGCAGTATTTT. This codes for CASSDRDRELVTDTQYF.

The chain links TRBV20-1 to TRBJ2-7; unclear D gene. Trimming pared 0 bases from V and 6 bases from J, leaving 6 bases between. The CDR3 contains 11 residues. Germline lookup yields CDR1 DFQATT and CDR2 SNEGSKA (reference sequence). The DNA for the CDR3 is TGCAGTGCTAGAGAGTACGGCGAGCAGTACTTC. Translating gives CSAREYGEQYF.